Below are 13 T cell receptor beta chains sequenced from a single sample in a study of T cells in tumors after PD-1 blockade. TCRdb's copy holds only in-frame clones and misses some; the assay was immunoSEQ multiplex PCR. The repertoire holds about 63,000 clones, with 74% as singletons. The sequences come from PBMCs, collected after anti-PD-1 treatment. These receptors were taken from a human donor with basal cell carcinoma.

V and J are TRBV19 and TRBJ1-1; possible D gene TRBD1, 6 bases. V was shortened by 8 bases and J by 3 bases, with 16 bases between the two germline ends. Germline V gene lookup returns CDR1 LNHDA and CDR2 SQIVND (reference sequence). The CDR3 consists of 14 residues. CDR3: CASDAGGGYTEAFF. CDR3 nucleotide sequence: TGTGCCAGTGACGCGGGAGGGGGTTACACTGAAGCTTTCTTT. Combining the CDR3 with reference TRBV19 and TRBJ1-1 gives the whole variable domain DGGITQSPKYLFRKEGQNVTLSCEQNLNHDAMYWYRQDPGQGLRLIYYSQIVNDFQKGDIAEGYSVSREKKESFPLTVTSAQKNPTAFYLCASDAGGGYTEAFFGQGTRLTVV.

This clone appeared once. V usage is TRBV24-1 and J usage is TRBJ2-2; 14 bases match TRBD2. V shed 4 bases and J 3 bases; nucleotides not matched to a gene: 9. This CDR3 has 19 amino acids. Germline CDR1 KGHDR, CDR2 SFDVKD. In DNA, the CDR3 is TGTGCCACCAGTGACTCCCGACTAGCGGGGGGGACGGACACCGGGGAGCTGTTTTTT. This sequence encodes CATSDSRLAGGTDTGELFF.

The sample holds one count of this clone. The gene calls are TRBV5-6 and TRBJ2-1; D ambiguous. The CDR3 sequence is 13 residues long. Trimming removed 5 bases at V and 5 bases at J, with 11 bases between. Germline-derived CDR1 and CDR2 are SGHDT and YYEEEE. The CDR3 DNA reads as TGTGCCAGCAGTCCGACTCTGGACAATGAGCAGTTCTTC. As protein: CASSPTLDNEQFF. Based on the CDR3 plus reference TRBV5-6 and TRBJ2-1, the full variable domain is DAGVTQSPTHLIKTRGQQVTLRCSPKSGHDTVSWYQQALGQGPQFIFQYYEEEERQRGNFPDRFSGHQFPNYSSELNVNALLLGDSALYLCASSPTLDNEQFFGPGTRLTVL.

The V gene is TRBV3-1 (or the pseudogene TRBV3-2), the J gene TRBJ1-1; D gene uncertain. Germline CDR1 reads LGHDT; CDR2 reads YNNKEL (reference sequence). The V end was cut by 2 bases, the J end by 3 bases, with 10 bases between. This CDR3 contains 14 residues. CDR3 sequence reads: CASSQSGVDTEAFF. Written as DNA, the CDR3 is TGTGCCAGCAGCCAATCCGGGGTGGACACTGAAGCTTTCTTT.

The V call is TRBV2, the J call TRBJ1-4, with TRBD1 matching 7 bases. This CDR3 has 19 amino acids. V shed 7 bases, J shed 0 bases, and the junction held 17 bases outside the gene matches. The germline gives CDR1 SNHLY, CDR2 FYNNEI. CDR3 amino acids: CASTYQDSDRPTTNEKLFF. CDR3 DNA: TGTGCCAGCACGTATCAAGACTCGGACAGGCCAACAACTAATGAAAAACTGTTTTTT.

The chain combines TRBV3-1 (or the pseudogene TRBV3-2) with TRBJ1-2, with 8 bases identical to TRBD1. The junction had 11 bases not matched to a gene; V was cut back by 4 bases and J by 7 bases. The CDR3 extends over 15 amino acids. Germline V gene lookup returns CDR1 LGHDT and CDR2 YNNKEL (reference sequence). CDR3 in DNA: TGTGCCAGCAGCCCCTCCGGGACAGGAGGATCTGGCTACACCTTC. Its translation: CASSPSGTGGSGYTF.

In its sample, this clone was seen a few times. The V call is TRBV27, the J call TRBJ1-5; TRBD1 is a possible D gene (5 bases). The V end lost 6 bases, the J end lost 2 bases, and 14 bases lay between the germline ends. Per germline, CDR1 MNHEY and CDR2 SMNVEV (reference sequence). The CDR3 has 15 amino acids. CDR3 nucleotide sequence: TGTGCCAGCAGGGGGGGTCCTGGGGGCAATCAGCCCCAGCATTTT. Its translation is CASRGGPGGNQPQHF.

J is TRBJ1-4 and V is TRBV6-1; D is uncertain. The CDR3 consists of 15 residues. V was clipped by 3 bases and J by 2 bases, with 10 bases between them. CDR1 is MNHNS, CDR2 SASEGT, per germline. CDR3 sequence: CASSDPITTNEKLFF. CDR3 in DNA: TGTGCCAGCAGTGACCCGATAACGACTAATGAAAAACTGTTTTTT.

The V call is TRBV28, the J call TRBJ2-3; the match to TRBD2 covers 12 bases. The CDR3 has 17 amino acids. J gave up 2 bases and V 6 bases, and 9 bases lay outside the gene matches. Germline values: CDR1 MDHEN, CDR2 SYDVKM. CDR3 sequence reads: CASRRRGLAGITDTQYF. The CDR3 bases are TGTGCCAGCAGAAGACGGGGACTAGCGGGCATCACAGATACGCAGTATTTT.

Here the CDR3 DNA reads TGTGCCAGCTCACCCCAGACAGGAACTATGAACACTGAAGCTTTCTTT. Translating it yields CASSPQTGTMNTEAFF. This sequence joins TRBV18 and TRBJ1-1; maybe TRBD1 (6 bases). CDR3 size: 16 residues. The V and J ends lost 3 bases and 0 bases respectively, with 14 bases between them. The germline gives CDR1 KGHSH, CDR2 LQKENI.

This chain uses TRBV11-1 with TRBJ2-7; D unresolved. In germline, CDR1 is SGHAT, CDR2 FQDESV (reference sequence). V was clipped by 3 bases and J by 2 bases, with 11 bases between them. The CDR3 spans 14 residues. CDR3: CASSFRTETYEQYF. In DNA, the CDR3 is TGTGCCAGCAGCTTTAGGACGGAAACCTACGAGCAGTACTTC.

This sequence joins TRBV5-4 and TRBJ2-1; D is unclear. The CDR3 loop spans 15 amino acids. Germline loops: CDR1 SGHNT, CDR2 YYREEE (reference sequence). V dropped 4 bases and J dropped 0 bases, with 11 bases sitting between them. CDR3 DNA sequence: TGTGCCAGCAGCATGGACCCTAGCTCCTACAATGAGCAGTTCTTC. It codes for CASSMDPSSYNEQFF.

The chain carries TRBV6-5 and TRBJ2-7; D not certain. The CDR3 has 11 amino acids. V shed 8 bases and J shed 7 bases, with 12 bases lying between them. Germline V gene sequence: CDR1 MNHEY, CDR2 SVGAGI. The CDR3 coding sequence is TGTGCCAGCGGGCTGTGGGGAGAGCAGTACTTC. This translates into CASGLWGEQYF.